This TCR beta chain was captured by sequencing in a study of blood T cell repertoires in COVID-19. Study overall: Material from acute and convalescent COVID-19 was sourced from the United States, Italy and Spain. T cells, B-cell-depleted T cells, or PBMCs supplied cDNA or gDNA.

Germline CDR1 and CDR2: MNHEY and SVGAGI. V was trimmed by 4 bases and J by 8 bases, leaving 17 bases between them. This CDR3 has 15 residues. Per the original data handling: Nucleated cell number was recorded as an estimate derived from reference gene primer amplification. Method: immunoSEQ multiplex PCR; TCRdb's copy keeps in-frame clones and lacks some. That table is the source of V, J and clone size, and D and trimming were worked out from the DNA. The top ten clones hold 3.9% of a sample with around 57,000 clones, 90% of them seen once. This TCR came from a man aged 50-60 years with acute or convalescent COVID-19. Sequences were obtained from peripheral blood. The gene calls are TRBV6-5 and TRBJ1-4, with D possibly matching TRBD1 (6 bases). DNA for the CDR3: TGTGCCAGCAGTTCCCGGGACAACAAAGGCGAAAAACTGTTTTTT. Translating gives CASSSRDNKGEKLFF.